The sequence of this T cell receptor beta chain was determined in a study of blood T cells in healthy people across ages (dated by TCRdb to the mid-2010s). Regarding the research as a whole: In model experiments, template switching captured about one uniquely barcoded TCR beta cDNA molecule for every two T cells. The study analyzed two additional independent replicas of 1 million unique cDNA reads from the same blood draw for two donors, one aged 18 to 29 and one aged 80 or older. To avoid experimental bias, donors of different ages were randomly spread across the sequencing lanes. Four age groups were formed from the donors: young (average roughly 16 years), middle-aged (approximately 39), aged (more than 55) and long-lived (82). Using deep sequencing normalized with unique cDNA molecular identifiers, the study measured how TCR beta repertoire diversity changes with age.

CDR1 and CDR2, looked up from the germline V gene (reference sequence), are LNHNV and YYDKDF. Trimming takes 9 bases from V and 1 base from J, and the germline ends sit 15 bases apart. The CDR3 sequence holds 14 residues, the cysteine and phenylalanine included. The retained sequence is limited to the CDR3, 42 bases, with the frame set at the first base. Preparation of the library involved 5' RACE. The instrument was an Illumina HiSeq 2500. A second about 7 to 12 cycle PCR used a sample-barcoded 5' primer and a J-beta primer mix. Each TCR beta cDNA molecule received a unique molecular identifier from a template-switch 5' adaptor carrying 12 random nucleotides. Each sample yielded at least 3 million CDR3-containing paired-end reads. All of the RNA was converted into first-strand cDNA using the Mint cDNA synthesis kit, with a TRBC-specific oligonucleotide serving as the primer. Following uracil-DNA glycosylase treatment, all cDNA underwent a first 18-cycle PCR with the universal primers M1SS and BC2_uni_R. For the original study's pipeline: Each sample was normalized by randomly selecting 1 million high-quality reads, each carrying a distinct molecular identifier. Instead of being binned into consensus sequences, reads that shared molecular identifiers were thrown out. MiTCR, with a Q25 quality threshold and the strictest error-elimination algorithm, was used for CDR3 identification, clonotype clustering and error correction. A nonparametric unseen species model with Euler transformation was used to estimate lower-bound total TCR beta diversity. TCRdb reprocessing: public reads trimmed at Q25 with fastp, clones called with MiXCR, in-frame beta chains kept. Each entry merges the rows of one CDR3 protein and shows their most common DNA and genes. The V and J calls shown here were made by TCRdb, not taken from the authors' results. The sample has over a million distinct CDR3 sequences on record, 35% to 50% of them singletons. Jointly, the top ten make up 18% of the sample.

Comments on this clonotype: This receptor's antigen is unknown. The record has no base qualities; no much larger clone is one base away.

Broader findings and caveats from the paper: Compared with the aged group, the long-lived group had more naive CD4+ T cells, fewer expanded clones and increased TCR diversity, a pattern suggesting age selection. Observed TCR beta diversity per million T cells fell roughly linearly with age, and a significant reduction was already apparent by age around 40. Observed TCR beta diversity correlated strongly with the percentage of naive T cells measured by flow cytometry. Estimates of total diversity from one million sequenced T cells were regarded as lower bounds and underestimates. Because donor CMV infection status was unknown, age-related changes in expanded clonotypes were potentially confounded. Bulk unsorted PBMC profiling prevented conclusive comparison of naive and antigen-experienced compartments.

The donors were roughly 39 Caucasian individuals from Russia, aged roughly 6 to 100 years, who were systemically healthy. Approximately 9.3 milliliters of peripheral blood were drawn from each donor into EDTA-treated Vacutainer tubes. PBMCs were isolated by Ficoll-Paque density-gradient centrifugation, with at least 6 million obtained per sample. Total RNA was extracted from PBMCs with Trizol reagent, with at least 5 micrograms obtained per sample. Naive CD45RAhigh/CD27high T cell percentages were measured by flow cytometry on a PBMC aliquot from every donor. The sample was blood. The rearranged segments are TRBV15 and TRBJ2-5, with TRBD2 as a weak D call on 7 bases. The source of this sequence is a woman aged 55 to 70 in good health. The CDR3 amino acid sequence is: CATGGGGLQETQYF. The bases are TGTGCCACAGGGGGGGGTGGCCTCCAAGAGACCCAGTACTTC. Joined to the reference TRBV15 and TRBJ2-5 proteins, this CDR3 gives the full variable domain: DAMVIQNPRYQVTQFGKPVTLSCSQTLNHNVMYWYQQKSSQAPKLLFHYYDKDFNNEADTPDNFQSRRPNTSFCFLDIRSPGLGDTAMYLCATGGGGLQETQYFGPGTRLLVL.